Below, one T cell receptor beta chain is given with its context. Its target is unknown. The entry originates in a study of T cells after posttransplantation cyclophosphamide. Method: immunoSEQ multiplex PCR; TCRdb's copy keeps in-frame clones and lacks some. Of about 66,000 clones in the sample, approximately 92% were seen once. The study's findings and limits: TRB clonality was highly associated with recipient CMV seropositivity and reactivation.

V lost 4 bases and J 0 bases, leaving 13 bases between the germline ends. The germline V gene encodes CDR1 SGHRS and CDR2 YFSETQ. This CDR3 is 15 amino acids long. The specimen sequenced was PBMCs. The chain employs TRBV5-1 and TRBJ1-1; perhaps TRBD1 as D (5 bases). The clonotype comes from a woman under 40 in good health and a related stem cell transplant donor. The CDR3 DNA sequence: TGCGCCAGCAGCCGGGACTCAAACCTGAACACTGAAGCTTTCTTT. Residues: CASSRDSNLNTEAFF.